Listed below are T cell receptor beta chains from one sample, sequenced in a study of cytomegalovirus exposure and HLA in healthy donors. The method was immunoSEQ multiplex PCR; TCRdb's version includes in-frame clones alone and lacks a portion of them. Of fewer than 150,000 clones listed, 70% to 85% are singletons. Sequencing was done on a sample of PBMCs. The receptors were gathered from a man in his forties in good health and CMV-seropositive. CDR3s include the opening cysteine and the closing phenylalanine or tryptophan. D genes are given only for firm matches. Not every row has a clone size; where given, it reads once, few, many or a size class.

cdr3_nt: TGTTCCAGCAGCTCGACAGGGGGGGTCTCCTACGAGCAGTACTTC
cdr3_aa: CSSSSTGGVSYEQYF
v_call: TRBV7-9
j_call: TRBJ2-7
d_call: TRBD1
clone_size: few

cdr3_nt: TGCGCCAGCAGTGAGTCAGGCTTAGGACTAGATCACCCCGGGGAGCTGTTTTTT
cdr3_aa: CASSESGLGLDHPGELFF
v_call: TRBV10-1
j_call: TRBJ2-2
d_call: TRBD2
clone_size: -

cdr3_nt: TGCGCCAGCAGCCCGGTGCCCTCCTCCTACAATGAGCAGTTCTTC
cdr3_aa: CASSPVPSSYNEQFF
v_call: TRBV5-1
j_call: TRBJ2-1
d_call: -
clone_size: few

cdr3_nt: TGTGCCAGCAGTTACTCGGTGGGAGGGAACTATGGCTACACCTTC
cdr3_aa: CASSYSVGGNYGYTF
v_call: TRBV6-5
j_call: TRBJ1-2
d_call: -
clone_size: -

cdr3_nt: TGTGCCAGCAGCGGGGGGGTATTGGGGTTGAATGAGCAGTTCTTC
cdr3_aa: CASSGGVLGLNEQFF
v_call: TRBV27
j_call: TRBJ2-1
d_call: TRBD2
clone_size: -

cdr3_nt: TGTGCCAGCAGCTTAGTAGGGGGTGGCACTGAAGCTTTCTTT
cdr3_aa: CASSLVGGGTEAFF
v_call: TRBV7-9
j_call: TRBJ1-1
d_call: -
clone_size: few

cdr3_nt: TGTGCCAGCAGCTTACCTGACTCAACTGGAAACACCATATATTTT
cdr3_aa: CASSLPDSTGNTIYF
v_call: TRBV5-6
j_call: TRBJ1-3
d_call: -
clone_size: -

cdr3_nt: TGTGCCAGCAGCTTACGGCAGGGGGGTTATCCCCTCCACTTT
cdr3_aa: CASSLRQGGYPLHF
v_call: TRBV7-9
j_call: TRBJ1-6
d_call: TRBD1
clone_size: -

cdr3_nt: TGTGCCAGCAGCTTGGATACACCCTATGGCTACACCTTC
cdr3_aa: CASSLDTPYGYTF
v_call: TRBV5-4
j_call: TRBJ1-2
d_call: -
clone_size: -

cdr3_nt: TGTGCCAGCAGCTCAGGGACAGGCCACGAGCAGTACTTC
cdr3_aa: CASSSGTGHEQYF
v_call: TRBV11-3
j_call: TRBJ2-7
d_call: TRBD1
clone_size: -

cdr3_nt: TGCGCCAGCAGCATAGGACAGAACCTATACGAGCAGTACTTC
cdr3_aa: CASSIGQNLYEQYF
v_call: TRBV5-1
j_call: TRBJ2-7
d_call: -
clone_size: few

cdr3_nt: TGTGCCACCAGGACTACAGGGGAGCAGTACTTC
cdr3_aa: CATRTTGEQYF
v_call: TRBV15
j_call: TRBJ2-7
d_call: -
clone_size: once

cdr3_nt: TGTGCCAGCACCTTGGACAGGGACTATGGCTACACCTTC
cdr3_aa: CASTLDRDYGYTF
v_call: TRBV7-9
j_call: TRBJ1-2
d_call: TRBD1
clone_size: -

cdr3_nt: TGTGCCAGCAGCCAAGGGCCCGGGAGGGACTACGAGCAGTACTTC
cdr3_aa: CASSQGPGRDYEQYF
v_call: TRBV7-3
j_call: TRBJ2-7
d_call: TRBD2
clone_size: -

cdr3_nt: TGTGCCAGCAGAGGAGCTAACTATGGCTACACCTTC
cdr3_aa: CASRGANYGYTF
v_call: TRBV9
j_call: TRBJ1-2
d_call: -
clone_size: few

cdr3_nt: TGTGCCAGCAGCAGGCTCCGAGGCACCGGGGAGCTGTTTTTT
cdr3_aa: CASSRLRGTGELFF
v_call: TRBV11-2
j_call: TRBJ2-2
d_call: -
clone_size: -

cdr3_nt: TGCGCCAGCGGTCAAGGGGGATTAACCTATGGCTACACCTTC
cdr3_aa: CASGQGGLTYGYTF
v_call: TRBV5-1
j_call: TRBJ1-2
d_call: -
clone_size: -

cdr3_nt: TGTGCCAGCAGCCCCGGACTAGCGGGAAGCTCCTACGAGCAGTACTTC
cdr3_aa: CASSPGLAGSSYEQYF
v_call: TRBV5-6
j_call: TRBJ2-7
d_call: TRBD2
clone_size: -

cdr3_nt: TGTGCCAGCAGCGCTACCCCCCGCGCGCGGGAGATCGGCGAGCAGTACTTC
cdr3_aa: CASSATPRAREIGEQYF
v_call: TRBV9
j_call: TRBJ2-7
d_call: TRBD2
clone_size: -

cdr3_nt: TGTGCCAGCAGCAAGGGAGGGGGGGTAGGACAGCCCCAGCATTTT
cdr3_aa: CASSKGGGVGQPQHF
v_call: TRBV5-4
j_call: TRBJ1-5
d_call: -
clone_size: -

cdr3_nt: TGTGCCAGTAGCTCCCGGTCGGCAGGGGGAACTGAAGCTTTCTTT
cdr3_aa: CASSSRSAGGTEAFF
v_call: TRBV19
j_call: TRBJ1-1
d_call: TRBD1
clone_size: -

cdr3_nt: TGTGCCAGCACCTCGATAGAGGATCAGCCCCAGCATTTT
cdr3_aa: CASTSIEDQPQHF
v_call: TRBV6-1
j_call: TRBJ1-5
d_call: -
clone_size: -

cdr3_nt: TGTGCCAGCAGTTTCGGGACTAGCGCACACAATGAGCAGTTCTTC
cdr3_aa: CASSFGTSAHNEQFF
v_call: TRBV27
j_call: TRBJ2-1
d_call: TRBD2
clone_size: -

cdr3_nt: TGTGCCAGCAGCGTAGGTCGAGAAAACATTCAGTACTTC
cdr3_aa: CASSVGRENIQYF
v_call: TRBV9
j_call: TRBJ2-4
d_call: -
clone_size: -

cdr3_nt: TGTGCCAGCAGCCCCCGGACATCTTTCTCCTACGAGCAGTACTTC
cdr3_aa: CASSPRTSFSYEQYF
v_call: TRBV7-8
j_call: TRBJ2-7
d_call: -
clone_size: -

cdr3_nt: TGTGCCAGCAGACTAGCCCAGTCCTATGGCTACACCTTC
cdr3_aa: CASRLAQSYGYTF
v_call: TRBV6-6
j_call: TRBJ1-2
d_call: -
clone_size: -

cdr3_nt: TGTGCCAGCAGCTTAGTAGCGGGCTCCTACAATGAGCAGTTCTTC
cdr3_aa: CASSLVAGSYNEQFF
v_call: TRBV7-9
j_call: TRBJ2-1
d_call: TRBD2
clone_size: -

cdr3_nt: TGCGCCAGCAGTGAAACTAGGGCTGATGGCTACACCTTC
cdr3_aa: CASSETRADGYTF
v_call: TRBV10-1
j_call: TRBJ1-2
d_call: -
clone_size: -

cdr3_nt: TGTGCCCACACGAGCGGGACGGGGATGGGGAACTACGAGCAGTACTTC
cdr3_aa: CAHTSGTGMGNYEQYF
v_call: TRBV30
j_call: TRBJ2-7
d_call: TRBD2
clone_size: -

cdr3_nt: TGTGCCAGCAGTGTTGGCGGAGACAGGGAGGAGACCCAGTACTTC
cdr3_aa: CASSVGGDREETQYF
v_call: TRBV2
j_call: TRBJ2-5
d_call: TRBD1
clone_size: -

cdr3_nt: TGCGCCAGCTCTAGGACTAGCGGGAGAGCGGAGACCCAGTACTTC
cdr3_aa: CASSRTSGRAETQYF
v_call: TRBV5-1
j_call: TRBJ2-5
d_call: TRBD2
clone_size: -

cdr3_nt: TGTGCCAGTAGTAGGGGGCGCGAGCTCGTTACTGAAGCTTTCTTT
cdr3_aa: CASSRGRELVTEAFF
v_call: TRBV19
j_call: TRBJ1-1
d_call: -
clone_size: -

cdr3_nt: TGTGCCAGCAGCTTGTCGAGGGAGGGGCAGTTCTTC
cdr3_aa: CASSLSREGQFF
v_call: TRBV11-3
j_call: TRBJ2-1
d_call: TRBD2
clone_size: -

cdr3_nt: TGTGCCAGCACTTCCACGACAGGGGGCGCAAAGGACACTGAAGCTTTCTTT
cdr3_aa: CASTSTTGGAKDTEAFF
v_call: TRBV2
j_call: TRBJ1-1
d_call: TRBD1
clone_size: few

cdr3_nt: TGTGCCAGTAGTACCCAGACAGCAGGCGGAAACACCATATATTTT
cdr3_aa: CASSTQTAGGNTIYF
v_call: TRBV19
j_call: TRBJ1-3
d_call: -
clone_size: once

cdr3_nt: TGTGCCAGCAGCTTAGGCCAGACAGGCTCTGGAAACACCATATATTTT
cdr3_aa: CASSLGQTGSGNTIYF
v_call: TRBV7-6
j_call: TRBJ1-3
d_call: -
clone_size: -

cdr3_nt: TGTGCCAGCAACGACAGGGGAAGAGAGACCCAGTACTTC
cdr3_aa: CASNDRGRETQYF
v_call: TRBV5-4
j_call: TRBJ2-5
d_call: TRBD1
clone_size: -

cdr3_nt: TGTGCCAGCAAGTCCCATCCAGCGGGCTCCTACGAGCAGTACTTC
cdr3_aa: CASKSHPAGSYEQYF
v_call: TRBV6-1
j_call: TRBJ2-7
d_call: -
clone_size: -

cdr3_nt: TGTGCCAGCAGCTTAGCTGTGGGGCAGGGAGGGGGCGAGCAGTACTTC
cdr3_aa: CASSLAVGQGGGEQYF
v_call: TRBV11-2
j_call: TRBJ2-7
d_call: -
clone_size: -

cdr3_nt: TGTGCCTGGTCAGGACAGGGGGCCCGGAACTATGGCCACACCTTC
cdr3_aa: CAWSGQGARNYGHTF
v_call: TRBV30
j_call: TRBJ1-2
d_call: TRBD1
clone_size: -

cdr3_nt: TGTGCCAGCAGTTACTACGGACAGGGTGCCTACGAGCAGTACTTC
cdr3_aa: CASSYYGQGAYEQYF
v_call: TRBV6-5
j_call: TRBJ2-7
d_call: TRBD1
clone_size: -

cdr3_nt: TGTGCTAGCAGCTTAGGTCCTAGCGGCAATGAGCAGTTCTTC
cdr3_aa: CASSLGPSGNEQFF
v_call: TRBV7-7
j_call: TRBJ2-1
d_call: TRBD2
clone_size: -

cdr3_nt: TGTGCCAGCAGCTTGCACCGGGACAGGGGGGACTATGGCTACACCTTC
cdr3_aa: CASSLHRDRGDYGYTF
v_call: TRBV7-9
j_call: TRBJ1-2
d_call: TRBD1
clone_size: -

cdr3_nt: TGTGCCAGCAGCTTGGGACAGGGGTTCTATGGCTACACCTTC
cdr3_aa: CASSLGQGFYGYTF
v_call: TRBV5-6
j_call: TRBJ1-2
d_call: TRBD1
clone_size: -

cdr3_nt: TGTGCTAGTGGTTTGGCGGACAGAAACTATGGCTACACCTTC
cdr3_aa: CASGLADRNYGYTF
v_call: TRBV12-5
j_call: TRBJ1-2
d_call: -
clone_size: few

cdr3_nt: TGTGCCAGCAGCGTCGACAGCCCGTCCTACGAGCAGTACTTC
cdr3_aa: CASSVDSPSYEQYF
v_call: TRBV11-2
j_call: TRBJ2-7
d_call: -
clone_size: -

cdr3_nt: TGTGCCAGTGCAGGGATCTCTGGAAACACCATATATTTT
cdr3_aa: CASAGISGNTIYF
v_call: TRBV2
j_call: TRBJ1-3
d_call: -
clone_size: -

cdr3_nt: TGCGCCAGCAGCCAGTTAGCGGGAGGGCCTGTTAATGAGCAGTTCTTC
cdr3_aa: CASSQLAGGPVNEQFF
v_call: TRBV4-1
j_call: TRBJ2-1
d_call: TRBD2
clone_size: once

cdr3_nt: TGTGCCAGTAGTATTAAGTTCGGTGGGACAAGGTCCTACGAGCAGTACTTC
cdr3_aa: CASSIKFGGTRSYEQYF
v_call: TRBV19
j_call: TRBJ2-7
d_call: -
clone_size: -

cdr3_nt: TGCGCCAGCAGCCCTCAAAATACAGGGGGAGATCATGGCTACACCTTC
cdr3_aa: CASSPQNTGGDHGYTF
v_call: TRBV5-1
j_call: TRBJ1-2
d_call: TRBD1
clone_size: -

cdr3_nt: TGTGCCAGTCAGAAGACTAATGAAAAACTGTTTTTT
cdr3_aa: CASQKTNEKLFF
v_call: TRBV19
j_call: TRBJ1-4
d_call: -
clone_size: -

cdr3_nt: TGTGCCAGCATCGAGACAGGGGCTGTCTATGGCTACACCTTC
cdr3_aa: CASIETGAVYGYTF
v_call: TRBV6-6
j_call: TRBJ1-2
d_call: TRBD1
clone_size: -

cdr3_nt: TGTGCCAGCAACGAAGACAGGGGCTCGAACACTGAAGCTTTCTTT
cdr3_aa: CASNEDRGSNTEAFF
v_call: TRBV7-9
j_call: TRBJ1-1
d_call: TRBD1
clone_size: -